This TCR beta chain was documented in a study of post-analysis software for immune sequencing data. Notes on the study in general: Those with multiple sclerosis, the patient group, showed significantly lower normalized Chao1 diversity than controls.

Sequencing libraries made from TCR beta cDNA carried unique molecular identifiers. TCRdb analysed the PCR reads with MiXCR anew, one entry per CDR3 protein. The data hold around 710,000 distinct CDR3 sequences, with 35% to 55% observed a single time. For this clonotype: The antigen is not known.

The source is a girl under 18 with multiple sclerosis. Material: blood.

The CDR3 DNA sequence: TGTGCCAGCAGCCCACGGGACTCATTAAGTGCTACGCAGTATTTT. This translates into CASSPRDSLSATQYF. The rearrangement links TRBV9 to TRBJ2-3, with D tentatively TRBD2 (6 bases). Germline lookup yields CDR1 SGDLS and CDR2 YYNGEE. Deletions cut 4 bases from V and 8 bases from J, with 20 bases between. The length of the CDR3 is 15 residues.